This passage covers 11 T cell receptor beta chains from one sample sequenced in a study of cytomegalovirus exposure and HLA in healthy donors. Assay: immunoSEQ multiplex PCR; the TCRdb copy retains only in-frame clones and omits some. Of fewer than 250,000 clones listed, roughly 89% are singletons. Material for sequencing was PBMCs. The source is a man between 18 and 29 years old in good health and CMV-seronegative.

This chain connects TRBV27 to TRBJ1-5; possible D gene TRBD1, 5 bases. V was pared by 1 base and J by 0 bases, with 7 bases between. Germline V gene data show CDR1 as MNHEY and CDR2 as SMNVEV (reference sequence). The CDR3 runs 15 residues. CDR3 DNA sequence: TGTGCCAGCAGTTTATTCGGGGGTAGCAATCAGCCCCAGCATTTT. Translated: CASSLFGGSNQPQHF.

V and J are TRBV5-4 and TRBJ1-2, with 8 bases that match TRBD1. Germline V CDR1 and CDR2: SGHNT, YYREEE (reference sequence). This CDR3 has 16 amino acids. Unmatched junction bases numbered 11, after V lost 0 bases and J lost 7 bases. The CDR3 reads CASSLDPGQVSGGYTF. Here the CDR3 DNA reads TGTGCCAGCAGCTTGGACCCGGGACAGGTGTCCGGTGGCTACACCTTC.

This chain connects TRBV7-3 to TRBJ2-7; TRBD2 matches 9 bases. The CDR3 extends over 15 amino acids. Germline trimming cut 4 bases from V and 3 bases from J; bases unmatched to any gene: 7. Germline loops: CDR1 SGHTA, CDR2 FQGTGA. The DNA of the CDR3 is TGTGCCAGCAGCTACGCGGCTAGCGGGAACTACGAGCAGTACTTC. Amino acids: CASSYAASGNYEQYF. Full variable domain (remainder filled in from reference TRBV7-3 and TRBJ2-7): GAGVSQTPSNKVTEKGKYVELRCDPISGHTALYWYRQSLGQGPEFLIYFQGTGAADDSGLPNDRFFAVRPEGSVSTLKIQRTERGDSAVYLCASSYAASGNYEQYFGPGTRLTVT.

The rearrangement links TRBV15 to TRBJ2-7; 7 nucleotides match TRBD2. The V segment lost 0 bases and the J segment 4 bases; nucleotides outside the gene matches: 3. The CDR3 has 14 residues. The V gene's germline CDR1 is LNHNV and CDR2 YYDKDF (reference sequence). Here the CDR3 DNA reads TGTGCCACCAGCAGAGAGGGGGGGGATTACGAGCAGTACTTC. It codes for CATSREGGDYEQYF.

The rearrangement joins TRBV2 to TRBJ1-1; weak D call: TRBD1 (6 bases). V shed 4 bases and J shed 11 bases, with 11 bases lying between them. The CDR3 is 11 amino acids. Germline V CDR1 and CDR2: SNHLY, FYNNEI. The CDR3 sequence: CASSGDTSAFF. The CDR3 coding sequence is TGTGCCAGCAGTGGGGACACTTCGGCTTTCTTT.

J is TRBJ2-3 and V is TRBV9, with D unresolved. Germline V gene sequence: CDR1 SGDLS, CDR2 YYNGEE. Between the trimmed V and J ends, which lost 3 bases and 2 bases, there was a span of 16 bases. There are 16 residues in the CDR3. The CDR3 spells CASSANSPRHTDTQYF. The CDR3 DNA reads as TGTGCCAGCAGCGCCAACAGCCCCAGACACACAGATACGCAGTATTTT. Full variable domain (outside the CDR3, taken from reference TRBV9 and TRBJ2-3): DSGVTQTPKHLITATGQRVTLRCSPRSGDLSVYWYQQSLDQGLQFLIQYYNGEERAKGNILERFSAQQFPDLHSELNLSSLELGDSALYFCASSANSPRHTDTQYFGPGTRLTVL.

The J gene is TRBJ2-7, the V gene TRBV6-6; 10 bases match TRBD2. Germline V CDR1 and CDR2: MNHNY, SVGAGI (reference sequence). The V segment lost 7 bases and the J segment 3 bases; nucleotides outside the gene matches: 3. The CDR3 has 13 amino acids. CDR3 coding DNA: TGTGCCAGCACCCGACTAGCGGGCTACGAGCAGTACTTC. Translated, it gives CASTRLAGYEQYF.

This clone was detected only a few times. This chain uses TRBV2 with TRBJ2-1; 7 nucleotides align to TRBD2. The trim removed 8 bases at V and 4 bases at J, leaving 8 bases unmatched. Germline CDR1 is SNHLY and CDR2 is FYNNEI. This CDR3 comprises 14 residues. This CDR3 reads CASSRLAVYNEQFF. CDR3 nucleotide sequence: TGTGCCAGCTCAAGGCTAGCGGTATACAATGAGCAGTTCTTC.

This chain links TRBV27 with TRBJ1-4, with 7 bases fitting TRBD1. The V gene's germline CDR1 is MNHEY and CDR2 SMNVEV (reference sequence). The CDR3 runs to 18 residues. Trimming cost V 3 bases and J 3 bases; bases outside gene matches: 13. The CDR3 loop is CASSLFPYFGTANEKLFF. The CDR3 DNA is TGTGCCAGCAGTTTGTTTCCTTATTTCGGGACAGCTAATGAAAAACTGTTTTTT.

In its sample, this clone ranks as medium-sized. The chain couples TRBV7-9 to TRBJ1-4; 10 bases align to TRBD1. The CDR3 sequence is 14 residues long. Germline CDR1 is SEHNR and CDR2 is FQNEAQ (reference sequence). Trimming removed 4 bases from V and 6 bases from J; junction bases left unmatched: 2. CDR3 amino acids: CASSSTGGHEKLFF. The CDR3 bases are TGTGCCAGCAGCTCGACAGGGGGCCATGAAAAACTGTTTTTT.

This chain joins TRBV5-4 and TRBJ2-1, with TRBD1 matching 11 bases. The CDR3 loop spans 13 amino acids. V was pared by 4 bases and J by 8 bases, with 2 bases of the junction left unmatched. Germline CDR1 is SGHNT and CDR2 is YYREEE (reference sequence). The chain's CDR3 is CASSGTGGYEQFF. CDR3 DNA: TGTGCCAGCAGCGGGACAGGGGGGTATGAGCAGTTCTTC. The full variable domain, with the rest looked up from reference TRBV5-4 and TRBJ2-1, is ETGVTQSPTHLIKTRGQQVTLRCSSQSGHNTVSWYQQALGQGPQFIFQYYREEENGRGNFPPRFSGLQFPNYSSELNVNALELDDSALYLCASSGTGGYEQFFGPGTRLTVL.